This TCR beta chain is from a study of CD8 T cells in Susac syndrome (dated by TCRdb to about 2019). Study-wide context: Repertoire sequencing was used to test whether CD8+ T cell activation and differentiation in Susac syndrome was antigen driven. Clonality of the CD8+ T cell repertoire was compared between 11 to 12 healthy donors, roughly 14 Susac syndrome patients and around 16 multiple sclerosis patients. Overall study results and their limits: The study acknowledged that relatively few individuals were included in the TCR sequencing and HLA analysis.

Inclusive of the bounding cysteine and phenylalanine, the CDR3 is 15 residues long. Here the CDR3 DNA is all that survives: 45 bases in frame from base 1. The germline V gene (reference sequence) specifies SEHNR as CDR1 and FQNEAQ as CDR2. V is pruned by 3 bases and J by 6 bases, leaving 4 bases of the junction without a gene match. Concerning this clonotype: Its binding antigen is unknown. No much larger clonotype is one base removed from it; base qualities were not supplied.

Peripheral blood CD8+ and CD4+ T cells from healthy donors, Susac syndrome patients and multiple sclerosis patients were profiled by high-throughput TCR beta sequencing. The multiple sclerosis controls were treatment-naive patients whose relapsing-remitting disease, either stable or active, fulfilled the revised McDonald criteria. CD8+ TEMRA cells were enriched by FACS, while bulk CD8+ and CD4+ T cells were purified by magnetic negative isolation. Blood was drawn into EDTA tubes, processed within 24 hours, and PBMCs were isolated by density gradient centrifugation. PBMCs intended for TCR sequencing were cryopreserved in liquid nitrogen and thawed later in a water bath at 37 degrees C. The sorted or isolated CD4+, CD8+ and CD8+ TEMRA cells reached a purity of at least 90%. RNA was extracted with the RNeasy kit and roughly 0.5 to 1 ug was reverse transcribed using random hexamers. The immunoSEQ multiplex PCR assay, covering 54 Vbeta and 13 Jbeta segments, was used to amplify TCR beta CDR3 regions. Bias from PCR amplification was corrected by using a synthetic template baseline for primer optimization and for computational correction. Per the original workflow: Reads were annotated to V, D and J genes per IMGT and analyzed with immunoSEQ Analyzer, keeping only productive sequences. To calculate clonality, Shannon entropy was normalized by log2 of the number of productive unique sequences and then subtracted from one. For each patient and control, public and private clones were evaluated among the 100 most prevalent clones. Clones were defined as Susac-specific when absent from the healthy and MS cohorts, from about 1,100 published viral clones and from other ImmuneACCESS disease sequences. Clones were called with MiXCR by TCRdb after fastp trimmed the public reads at Q25, and only in-frame beta chains were retained. Here each entry gathers all rows of one CDR3 protein and keeps the most common genes and DNA. TCRdb's processing, not the study's, gives the V and J calls here. The sample profile shows 250,000 to 300,000 distinct CDR3 sequences; approximately 84% of them were found once. Over 0.1% of the sample comes from the top ten.

The source material was CD8+ T cells from PBMCs. The V gene is TRBV7-9 and the J gene is TRBJ2-1, with TRBD2 identical over 11 junction bases. This TCR derives from a human donor with multiple sclerosis. The DNA sequence follows: TGTGCCAGCAGCTTCGGCCTAGCGGGAGGCAATGAGCAGTTCTTC. Its protein reads: CASSFGLAGGNEQFF.